These 27 T cell receptor beta chains share one sample of origin, sequenced in a study of T cell responses to AZD1222 COVID-19 vaccine (dated by TCRdb to about 2021). The time point tag for this specimen amounts to: about 28 days (+/-7) after the second vaccine dose. Libraries were made using the immunoSEQ multiplex PCR assay. TCRdb mirrors the immuneACCESS table, restricted to in-frame sequences. Some clones are absent from its copies; in checked studies, under half trace to an unresolved V gene, and the reason for the others is unknown. In all, the sample holds roughly 150,000 clones, and around 88% of those were seen once. The ten largest clones add up to around 1.1% of the sample. Material: peripheral blood, obtained 28 days after the second AZD1222 dose. The receptor set was obtained from an adult who received the AZD1222 COVID-19 vaccine.

The rearrangement links TRBV18 to TRBJ2-1; D unclear. The CDR3 extends over 15 amino acids. The germline V gene has CDR1 KGHSH and CDR2 LQKENI. V lost 2 bases to trimming and J lost 2 bases, with 10 bases between them. The CDR3: CASSPGQDTYNEQFF. CDR3 DNA sequence: TGTGCCAGCTCACCAGGCCAGGATACCTACAATGAGCAGTTCTTC. Combining the CDR3 with reference TRBV18 and TRBJ2-1 gives the whole variable domain NAGVMQNPRHLVRRRGQEARLRCSPMKGHSHVYWYRQLPEEGLKFMVYLQKENIIDESGMPKERFSAEFPKEGPSILRIQQVVRGDSAAYFCASSPGQDTYNEQFFGPGTRLTVL.

This clone was observed a few times. This same CDR3 is encoded by further DNA sequences in the sample. In nucleotides, the CDR3 is TGTGCCAGCAGCTTGGAGAACACTGAAGCTTTCTTT. Protein product: CASSLENTEAFF. This chain links TRBV7-9 with TRBJ1-1; D call uncertain. Per the germline V gene, CDR1 is SEHNR and CDR2 is FQNEAQ (reference sequence). The length of the CDR3 is 12 residues. V gave up 3 bases and J gave up 1 base, with 3 bases separating them.

This chain links TRBV19 with TRBJ2-3; unclear D gene. Germline V gene lookup returns CDR1 LNHDA and CDR2 SQIVND (reference sequence). This CDR3 has 16 amino acids. V lost 3 bases, J lost 3 bases, and 16 bases lay in between. CDR3 coding DNA: TGTGCCAGTAGTATGGGGTCCCGGAGAATTACAGATACGCAGTATTTT. It translates to CASSMGSRRITDTQYF.

The CDR3 nucleotides are TGTGCCAGTAGCACCCCTGGACAGGGGTTACCCTACGAGCAGTACTTC. Amino acid sequence: CASSTPGQGLPYEQYF. V gene TRBV19 combines with J gene TRBJ2-7, with 9 positions matching TRBD1. V dropped 6 bases and J dropped 2; count of bases not matched to a gene: 11. Germline CDR1 is LNHDA and CDR2 is SQIVND (reference sequence). The CDR3 is made up of 16 amino acids.

This clone showed up just once. V usage is TRBV3-1 (or the pseudogene TRBV3-2) and J usage is TRBJ1-4; D gene ambiguous. Germline CDR1 LGHDT, CDR2 YNNKEL (reference sequence). This CDR3 contains 14 residues. Trimming shortened V by 4 bases and J by 15 bases, and 21 bases separated the two germline ends. The CDR3 DNA is TGTGCCAGCAGCCCCAGTGATTCCAAAGTAAACTTGTTTTTT. This sequence encodes CASSPSDSKVNLFF.

This chain links TRBV6-5 with TRBJ2-7, with a weak D call TRBD1 (6 bases). Germline V gene data show CDR1 as MNHEY and CDR2 as SVGAGI. V lost 6 bases, J lost 6 bases, and 12 bases lay in between. The CDR3 sequence is 12 residues long. The CDR3 nucleotides read TGTGCCAGCAGCGTCAGGGGTTCCGAGCAGTACTTC. It codes for CASSVRGSEQYF.

The chain employs TRBV5-1 and TRBJ1-4, with D perhaps TRBD1 (6 bases). This CDR3 is 19 amino acids long. Trimming removed 5 bases at V and 2 bases at J, with 25 bases between. The germline CDR1 and CDR2 sequences are SGHRS and YFSETQ. CDR3 nucleotides: TGCGCCAGCAGAACGACATTAGGTTCAGGGGATCGGACTAATGAAAAACTGTTTTTT. Protein product: CASRTTLGSGDRTNEKLFF.

The chain uses TRBV4-1 and TRBJ1-3; D is unclear. Germline CDR1 reads MGHRA; CDR2 reads YSYEKL. The CDR3 covers 16 residues. V was clipped by 1 base and J by 0 bases, with 10 bases between them. The CDR3 region has the DNA TGCGCCAGCAGCCAAGCTGTGGATAACTCTGGAAACACCATATATTTT. Amino acids: CASSQAVDNSGNTIYF.

The gene calls are TRBV2 and TRBJ1-4; D may be TRBD1 (6 bases). The CDR3 spans 12 residues. Per germline, CDR1 SNHLY and CDR2 FYNNEI. Trimming cost V 5 bases and J 6 bases, with 7 bases left between them. CDR3 sequence (DNA): TGTGCCAGCAGTCGACAGGATGAAAAACTGTTTTTT. Translated: CASSRQDEKLFF.

This clone was detected a few times. This rearrangement joins TRBV6-2 or TRBV6-3 to TRBJ1-1; D unclear. The CDR3 consists of 13 residues. Between the trimmed V and J ends, which lost 5 bases and 7 bases, there was a span of 14 bases. Germline V gene data show CDR1 as MNHEY and CDR2 as SVGEGT. CDR3 loop: CASSPPDRGEAFF. For the CDR3, the DNA is TGTGCCAGCAGTCCCCCGGACCGAGGTGAAGCTTTCTTT.

The CDR3 DNA sequence: TGTGCCAGCAGTAGGGACCGCCGTACCACCCAGTACTTC. Translated: CASSRDRRTTQYF. The rearrangement joins TRBV7-2 to TRBJ2-5; D is possibly TRBD1 or TRBD2 (5 bases each). Germline CDR1 SGHTA, CDR2 FQGNSA. CDR3 length: 13 residues. V lost 6 bases, J lost 8 bases, and 16 bases lay in between.

The chain carries TRBV29-1 and TRBJ1-3, with D possibly matching TRBD1 (5 bases). The CDR3 length is 14 residues. V was cut by 5 bases and J by 2 bases, with 13 bases left in between. Germline-derived CDR1 and CDR2 are SQVTM and ANQGSEA. In DNA, the CDR3 is TGCAGCGTTTCTCAGGGAGCCCCTGGAAACACCATATATTTT. It is translated as CSVSQGAPGNTIYF.

The chain links TRBV7-2 to TRBJ1-2; TRBD1 matches at 7 bases. Germline assignment: CDR1 SGHTA and CDR2 FQGNSA. The CDR3 spans 13 residues. V shed 6 bases and J 1 base; nucleotides not matched to a gene: 2. The CDR3 DNA reads as TGTGCCAGCAGTCGGGACAGTAACTATGGCTACACCTTC. Translated: CASSRDSNYGYTF. Supplemented by reference TRBV7-2 and TRBJ1-2, the full variable domain reads GAGVSQSPSNKVTEKGKDVELRCDPISGHTALYWYRQSLGQGLEFLIYFQGNSAPDKSGLPSDRFSAERTGGSVSTLTIQRTQQEDSAVYLCASSRDSNYGYTFGSGTRLTVV.

The chain couples TRBV7-2 to TRBJ2-2, with D perhaps matching TRBD2 (7 bases). The germline gives CDR1 SGHTA, CDR2 FQGNSA. This CDR3 contains 19 residues. Trimming pared 1 base from V and 3 bases from J, leaving 21 bases between. CDR3 loop: CASSLETVGGGWDTGELFF. CDR3 nucleotide sequence: TGTGCCAGCAGCTTAGAAACAGTCGGCGGGGGCTGGGACACCGGGGAGCTGTTTTTT.

This chain links TRBV3-1 (or the pseudogene TRBV3-2) with TRBJ1-1; the D is unclear. Germline V gene data show CDR1 as LGHDT and CDR2 as YNNKEL (reference sequence). CDR3 length equals 13 residues. The germline V and J ends were trimmed by 3 bases and 5 bases, with 10 bases remaining between them. CDR3 DNA: TGTGCCAGCAGCCAGGATATCCAAACTGAAGCTTTCTTT. It specifies CASSQDIQTEAFF.

The J gene is TRBJ1-3, the V gene TRBV10-3, with a possible D match to TRBD1 (6 bases). CDR3 size: 15 residues. Germline V gene sequence: CDR1 ENHRY, CDR2 SYGVKD. Trimming cost V 4 bases and J 0 bases, with 10 bases left between them. CDR3 bases: TGTGCCATCAGTGGGGACACCCGCTCTGGAAACACCATATATTTT. Translated, it gives CAISGDTRSGNTIYF.

The rearrangement joins TRBV3-1 (or the pseudogene TRBV3-2) to TRBJ2-5, with D possibly matching TRBD1 (6 bases). Trimming took 5 bases from V and 1 from J, leaving 17 bases between them. The CDR3 spans 16 residues. Germline loops: CDR1 LGHDT, CDR2 YNNKEL (reference sequence). The CDR3 DNA reads as TGTGCCAGCAGCGACGCGACCGGGACAAGCCAAGAGACCCAGTACTTC. It specifies CASSDATGTSQETQYF.

The chain links TRBV18 to TRBJ1-2; no clear D. The CDR3 sequence is 13 residues long. V shed 3 bases and J shed 4 bases, with 9 bases lying between them. Per germline, CDR1 KGHSH and CDR2 LQKENI. The chain's CDR3 is CASSPGLGYGYTF. The CDR3 nucleotides read TGTGCCAGCTCACCCGGGCTGGGCTATGGCTACACCTTC.

J is TRBJ2-2 and V is TRBV18; unclear D gene. V was shortened by 5 bases and J by 6 bases, with 7 bases between the two germline ends. The CDR3 runs to 12 residues. Germline assignment: CDR1 KGHSH and CDR2 LQKENI. CDR3 DNA: TGTGCCAGCTCAGACTTCCCCGGGGAGCTGTTTTTT. Its protein is CASSDFPGELFF.

The CDR3 DNA reads as TGTGCCAGCAGTGAAGTTGGAGGGGGGACCCAGTACTTC. Amino acid sequence: CASSEVGGGTQYF. The rearrangement links TRBV6-1 to TRBJ2-5; D assignment may be TRBD1 or TRBD2 (6 bases each). With 1 base removed from V and 7 bases from J, the gap between germline ends came to 10 bases. The germline V gene has CDR1 MNHNS and CDR2 SASEGT. The CDR3 runs 13 residues.

The CDR3 DNA is TGTGCCAGCAGGGTGGGGGGCAGCCACGCATTAGGTCCTGGCTACACCTTC. Translation: CASRVGGSHALGPGYTF. The rearrangement joins TRBV6-4 to TRBJ1-2; the D gene is possibly TRBD1 (6 bases). The V and J ends lost 6 bases and 7 bases respectively, with 27 bases between them. The V gene's germline CDR1 is MRHNA and CDR2 SNTAGT. The CDR3 spans 17 residues.

The V gene is TRBV27, the J gene TRBJ2-7; 8 nucleotides line up with TRBD1. The germline V gene has CDR1 MNHEY and CDR2 SMNVEV (reference sequence). This CDR3 region has 14 residues. Trimming removed 5 bases from V and 0 bases from J; junction bases left unmatched: 3. This chain's CDR3 is CASSMGQASYEQYF. In DNA form, the CDR3 reads TGTGCCAGCAGTATGGGACAGGCCTCCTACGAGCAGTACTTC.

The chain joins TRBV5-8 to TRBJ1-5; D gene ambiguous. V lost 3 bases and J 3 bases, leaving 7 bases between the germline ends. CDR1 is SGHTS and CDR2 is YDEGEE in the germline V gene. The CDR3 loop spans 13 amino acids. CDR3: CASSSSPNQPQHF. In DNA form, the CDR3 reads TGTGCCAGCAGCTCGTCCCCCAATCAGCCCCAGCATTTT.

The chain is built from TRBV19 and TRBJ2-2; D perhaps matches TRBD1 (7 bases). Trimming took off 9 bases at V and 1 base at J, with 15 bases between the two ends. The CDR3 spans 15 residues. The germline CDR1 and CDR2 sequences are LNHDA and SQIVND (reference sequence). This CDR3 reads CASTWRDRNTGELFF. The DNA for the CDR3 is TGTGCCAGCACCTGGAGGGACAGGAACACCGGGGAGCTGTTTTTT.

This clone was seen just once. One junction end disagrees with the germline gene, perhaps due to a read error. V gene TRBV19 combines with J gene TRBJ2-2; D may match TRBD1 or TRBD2 (6 bases each). The CDR3 contains 15 residues. Germline V gene lookup returns CDR1 LNHDA and CDR2 SQIVND (reference sequence). The CDR3: CASSKEDRYTGGLFF. Written as DNA, the CDR3 is TGTGCCAGTAGTAAGGAGGACAGATACACCGGGGGGCTGTTTTTT.

This sequence joins TRBV6-2 or TRBV6-3 and TRBJ1-5; no reliable D call. This CDR3 is 15 amino acids long. The V end was cut by 5 bases, the J end by 4 bases, with 15 bases between. Germline V gene data show CDR1 as MNHEY and CDR2 as SVGEGT. CDR3 bases: TGTGCCAGCAGTACCGCCAGGATGCGAAATCAGCCCCAGCATTTT. It encodes CASSTARMRNQPQHF.

The rearrangement links TRBV6-5 to TRBJ2-3; 7 bases align to TRBD1. J gave up 8 bases and V 0 bases, and 5 bases lay outside the gene matches. This CDR3 has 14 residues. Per germline, CDR1 MNHEY and CDR2 SVGAGI. The chain's CDR3 is CASSYSTGAGTQYF. The CDR3, as DNA: TGTGCCAGCAGTTACTCAACAGGGGCGGGTACGCAGTATTTT.